This passage covers 22 T cell receptor beta chains from one sample sequenced in a study of blood T cell repertoires in COVID-19. Sequencing used immunoSEQ multiplex PCR; TCRdb keeps in-frame clones, though not all of them. The table lists 160,000 or so clones, 70% to 85% of them singletons. Sequenced input: PBMCs or T cells enriched from blood (not recorded which). All receptors come from a man between 45 and 60 years old who had recovered from COVID-19.

This chain links TRBV27 with TRBJ2-1, with 14 nucleotides matching TRBD2. This CDR3 is 18 amino acids long. V lost 5 bases, J lost 4 bases, and 10 bases stayed unmatched. The germline gives CDR1 MNHEY, CDR2 SMNVEV (reference sequence). CDR3 sequence reads: CASSTSPGLAGVYNEQFF. The DNA for the CDR3 is TGTGCCAGCAGTACCTCACCGGGACTAGCGGGGGTTTACAATGAGCAGTTCTTC.

V and J are TRBV25-1 and TRBJ1-6; D unclear. The germline V gene has CDR1 MGHDK and CDR2 SYGVNS. Between the trimmed V and J ends, which lost 7 bases and 10 bases, there was a span of 11 bases. The CDR3 consists of 12 residues. This chain's CDR3 is CASNLAASPLHF. For the CDR3, the DNA is TGTGCCAGCAATTTGGCGGCGTCACCCCTCCACTTT. The full variable domain, completed using reference TRBV25-1 and TRBJ1-6, is EADIYQTPRYLVIGTGKKITLECSQTMGHDKMYWYQQDPGMELHLIHYSYGVNSTEKGDLSSESTVSRIRTEHFPLTLESARPSHTSQYLCASNLAASPLHFGNGTRLTVT.

The genes are TRBV5-1 and TRBJ1-4, with D possibly being TRBD1 (5 bases). Germline V gene sequence: CDR1 SGHRS, CDR2 YFSETQ. Deletions cut 4 bases from V and 4 bases from J, with 11 bases between. This CDR3 contains 14 residues. The CDR3 nucleotides are TGCGCCAGCAGCCCAGACAGTTATAATGAAAAACTGTTTTTT. Its protein product is CASSPDSYNEKLFF.

V gene TRBV7-6 combines with J gene TRBJ1-4; 8 positions agree with TRBD1. Germline CDR1 is SGHVS and CDR2 is FNYEAQ. V lost 5 bases, J lost 3 bases, and 8 bases stayed unmatched. There are 16 residues in the CDR3. This CDR3 reads CASSPRQGLANEKLFF. DNA for the CDR3: TGTGCCAGCAGCCCCAGACAGGGGTTGGCTAATGAAAAACTGTTTTTT.

CDR3 nucleotides: TGTGCCAGCAGTAGGGGGAGCGCCCAAGAGACCCAGTACTTC. This gives the protein CASSRGSAQETQYF. The V call is TRBV9, the J call TRBJ2-5, with D possibly being TRBD1 (6 bases). Germline lookup yields CDR1 SGDLS and CDR2 YYNGEE. The CDR3 totals 14 residues. V gave up 5 bases and J gave up 1 base, with 12 bases separating them.

V gene TRBV27 combines with J gene TRBJ2-3, with 8 bases lining up with TRBD1. This CDR3 has 14 residues. V gave up 6 bases and J gave up 4 bases; unmatched junction bases: 6. Germline lookup yields CDR1 MNHEY and CDR2 SMNVEV (reference sequence). CDR3 DNA sequence: TGTGCCAGCAGGCTGCAGGGGGCTGCAGATACGCAGTATTTT. Protein product: CASRLQGAADTQYF.

This clone was picked up one time. The rearrangement links TRBV30 to TRBJ2-6; tentatively, D is TRBD1 or TRBD2 (6 bases each). Germline CDR1 and CDR2: GTSNPN and SVGIG (reference sequence). The CDR3 extends over 17 amino acids. Trimming stripped 5 bases from V and 0 bases from J, with 17 bases between. The chain's CDR3 is CAWGGQVSISGANVLTF. CDR3 sequence (DNA): TGTGCCTGGGGGGGGCAGGTTTCCATCTCTGGGGCCAACGTCCTGACTTTC.

The chain has TRBV6-4 and TRBJ2-3; 9 bases are shared with TRBD1. CDR1 and CDR2 (germline): MRHNA, SNTAGT. The length of the CDR3 is 14 residues. The junction had 5 bases not matched to a gene; V was cut back by 8 bases and J by 2 bases. For the CDR3, the DNA is TGTGCCAGCGGGACAGGGAGTCCCACAGATACGCAGTATTTT. Residues: CASGTGSPTDTQYF.

CDR3 residues: CASTVTGGSTDTQYF. The CDR3 DNA reads TGTGCCAGCACAGTAACGGGGGGGTCCACAGATACGCAGTATTTT. This rearrangement joins TRBV6-5 to TRBJ2-3; 8 nucleotides match TRBD2. This CDR3 comprises 15 residues. Germline V lookup: CDR1 MNHEY, CDR2 SVGAGI. V dropped 7 bases and J dropped 2; count of bases not matched to a gene: 8.

This clone has a count of ten or more. The genes are TRBV9 and TRBJ1-1, with 8 bases lining up with TRBD1. Germline loops: CDR1 SGDLS, CDR2 YYNGEE. CDR3 length: 14 amino acids. J gave up 2 bases and V 4 bases, and 4 bases lay outside the gene matches. The chain's CDR3 is CASSSGQENTEAFF. For the CDR3, the DNA is TGTGCCAGCAGCTCGGGACAGGAAAACACTGAAGCTTTCTTT. The full variable domain, rest sourced from reference TRBV9 and TRBJ1-1, is DSGVTQTPKHLITATGQRVTLRCSPRSGDLSVYWYQQSLDQGLQFLIQYYNGEERAKGNILERFSAQQFPDLHSELNLSSLELGDSALYFCASSSGQENTEAFFGQGTRLTVV.

This sequence joins TRBV3-1 (or the pseudogene TRBV3-2) and TRBJ1-1; unclear D gene. V dropped 0 bases and J dropped 6 bases, with 11 bases sitting between them. The CDR3 runs 14 residues. Germline values: CDR1 LGHDT, CDR2 YNNKEL (reference sequence). CDR3 DNA: TGTGCCAGCAGCCAAGATCCGTCTTTCGCTGAAGCTTTCTTT. Residues: CASSQDPSFAEAFF.

V and J are TRBV25-1 and TRBJ2-7; 13 bases match TRBD2. Germline V gene sequence: CDR1 MGHDK, CDR2 SYGVNS. Trimming at V came to 9 bases and at J to 4 bases, leaving 6 bases not matched to a gene. The CDR3 runs to 14 residues. The CDR3 sequence is CASSLAGGLYEQYF. Written as DNA, the CDR3 is TGTGCCAGTTCACTAGCGGGGGGGCTGTACGAGCAGTACTTC.

The chain combines TRBV19 with TRBJ2-7; D is unclear. This CDR3 has 14 amino acids. Germline V gene data show CDR1 as LNHDA and CDR2 as SQIVND (reference sequence). V was trimmed by 1 base and J by 0 bases, leaving 7 bases between them. CDR3 coding DNA: TGTGCCAGTAGTATAGCGCCAGGCTCCTACGAGCAGTACTTC. Residues: CASSIAPGSYEQYF.

CDR3 coding DNA: TGTGCCAGCAAAGGGCAGGGCGGGACCCAGTACTTC. Translation: CASKGQGGTQYF. The chain employs TRBV7-9 and TRBJ2-5; TRBD1 is a possible D gene (5 bases). The V end lost 7 bases, the J end lost 7 bases, and 13 bases lay between the germline ends. The CDR3 runs 12 residues. CDR1 and CDR2 (germline): SEHNR, FQNEAQ (reference sequence).

CDR3 in amino acids: CASSNGRGQGYLEQFF. The CDR3 nucleotides are TGCGCCAGCAGTAATGGACGGGGACAGGGTTATCTTGAGCAGTTCTTC. The chain links TRBV10-1 to TRBJ2-1, with 9 bases that match TRBD1. This CDR3 has 16 residues. The germline gives CDR1 WNHNN, CDR2 SYGVQD (reference sequence). Trimming cost V 5 bases and J 9 bases; bases outside gene matches: 14.

The rearrangement joins TRBV19 to TRBJ1-2; no definite D call. Trimming took 7 bases from V and 4 from J, leaving 25 bases between them. Germline CDR1 and CDR2: LNHDA and SQIVND (reference sequence). This CDR3 has 17 residues. CDR3 DNA: TGTGCCAGTAAATGGCGTCAGGATGGGCGCCTAAGCTATGGCTACACCTTC. Encoded protein: CASKWRQDGRLSYGYTF.

Written as DNA, the CDR3 is TGTGCCAGCAGAGACAGGGCCACGAACACTGAAGCTTTCTTT. It encodes CASRDRATNTEAFF. The rearrangement joins TRBV9 to TRBJ1-1; 7 nucleotides align to TRBD1. V lost 5 bases, J lost 1 base, and 5 bases stayed unmatched. Per the germline V gene, CDR1 is SGDLS and CDR2 is YYNGEE. There are 14 residues in the CDR3.

This chain links TRBV7-2 with TRBJ2-7; TRBD1 aligns across 9 bases. CDR3 length: 16 residues. The J segment lost 2 bases and the V segment lost 5 bases, leaving 10 bases of the junction unmatched. Germline-derived CDR1 and CDR2 are SGHTA and FQGNSA. The CDR3 sequence: CASSLRERTGAYEQYF. The CDR3 region has the DNA TGTGCCAGCAGCCTACGGGAACGGACAGGGGCCTACGAGCAGTACTTC.

The table lists this clone with a few counts. This chain links TRBV28 with TRBJ2-7, with a weak D call TRBD2 (6 bases). The CDR3 is made up of 12 amino acids. V lost 5 bases and J 2 bases, leaving 7 bases between the germline ends. Looked up from germline, CDR1 is MDHEN and CDR2 is SYDVKM. For the CDR3, the DNA is TGTGCCAGCAGTCCGGGGGCCTACGAGCAGTACTTC. Amino acid sequence: CASSPGAYEQYF.

The rearrangement uses TRBV3-1 (or the pseudogene TRBV3-2) and TRBJ2-5; 13 positions match TRBD2. This CDR3 comprises 17 residues. Germline CDR1 LGHDT, CDR2 YNNKEL (reference sequence). V lost 2 bases and J lost 2; bases outside the gene matches: 5. The CDR3 region has the DNA TGTGCCAGCAGCCAAACTAGCGGGGGGGCCGGACAAGAGACCCAGTACTTC. Translation: CASSQTSGGAGQETQYF.

The chain is built from TRBV11-2 and TRBJ1-1; a possible D gene is TRBD1 (5 bases). Germline assignment: CDR1 SGHAT and CDR2 FQNNGV. The CDR3 is 16 amino acids. Trimming left V 1 base short and J 4 bases short, with 16 bases between. This CDR3 is CASSLGPSGGITEAFF. CDR3 sequence (DNA): TGTGCCAGCAGCTTAGGCCCTAGTGGGGGGATCACTGAAGCTTTCTTT.

This clone was counted once. The rearrangement links TRBV24-1 to TRBJ2-7, with TRBD1 identical over 7 bases. The CDR3 runs 14 residues. Germline CDR1 and CDR2: KGHDR and SFDVKD. After removal of 9 bases from V and 0 bases from J, the junction contained 7 bases not matched to a gene. The CDR3 is CATRQGHFSYEQYF. The CDR3 region has the DNA TGTGCCACCCGACAGGGACACTTCTCCTACGAGCAGTACTTC.